The sample holds many counts of the clone carrying this T cell receptor beta chain. This entry comes from a study of T cells in Graves' hyperthyroidism and ophthalmopathy. Study in general: Peripheral blood was secured at the point of initial diagnosis, before any treatment.

Hyperthyroidism was newly diagnosed in patients aged 18 to 65 (duration under 2 months). Lactation, pregnancy, other autoimmune disease or uncontrolled infection led to exclusion of patients. Amplified TCR beta CDR3 regions came from RNA transcripts. HTBI primers were used for first-round RT-PCR of the TCR CDR3. TCRdb re-derived calls from the multiplex PCR reads in MiXCR, one entry per CDR3 protein. This table has hundreds of thousands of distinct CDR3 sequences, 13% appearing once. This CDR3 has 16 residues. Germline CDR1 PRHDT, CDR2 FYEKMQ (reference sequence). Trimming took 2 bases from V and 5 from J, leaving 18 bases between them.

The chain recombines TRBV13 with TRBJ2-5; a weak D match, TRBD1 (5 bases). Material for sequencing was blood. The receptor comes from a woman aged 18-35 years with Graves' hyperthyroidism. CDR3 coding DNA: TGTGCCAGCAGCTTACGGAAACGGACACCCTCGGAGACCCAGTACTTC. Translating gives CASSLRKRTPSETQYF.